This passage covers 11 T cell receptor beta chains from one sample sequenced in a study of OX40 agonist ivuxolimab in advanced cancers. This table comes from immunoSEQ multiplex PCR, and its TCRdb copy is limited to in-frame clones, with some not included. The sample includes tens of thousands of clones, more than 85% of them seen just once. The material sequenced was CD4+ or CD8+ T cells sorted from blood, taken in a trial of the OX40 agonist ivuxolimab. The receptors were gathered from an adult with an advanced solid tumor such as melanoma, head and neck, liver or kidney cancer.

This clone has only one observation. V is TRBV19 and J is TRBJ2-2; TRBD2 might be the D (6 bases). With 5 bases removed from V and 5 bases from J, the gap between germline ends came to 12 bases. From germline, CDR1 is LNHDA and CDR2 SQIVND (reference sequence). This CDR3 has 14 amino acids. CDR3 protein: CASSWGLSTGELFF. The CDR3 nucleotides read TGTGCCAGTAGTTGGGGACTTTCTACCGGGGAGCTGTTTTTT.

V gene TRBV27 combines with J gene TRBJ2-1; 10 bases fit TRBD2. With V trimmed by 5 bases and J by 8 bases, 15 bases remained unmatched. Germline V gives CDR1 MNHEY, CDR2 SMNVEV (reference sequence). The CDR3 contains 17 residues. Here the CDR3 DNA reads TGTGCCAGCAGTCCTTACACTACTAGCGGGACCGATCATGAGCAGTTCTTC. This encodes CASSPYTTSGTDHEQFF.

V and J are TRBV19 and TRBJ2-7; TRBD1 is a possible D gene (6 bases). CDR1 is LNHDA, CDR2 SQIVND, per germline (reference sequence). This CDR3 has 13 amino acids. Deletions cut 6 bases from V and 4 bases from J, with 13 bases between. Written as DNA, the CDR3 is TGTGCCAGTAGGGGGGCCGGGGAGTACGAGCAGTACTTC. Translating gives CASRGAGEYEQYF.

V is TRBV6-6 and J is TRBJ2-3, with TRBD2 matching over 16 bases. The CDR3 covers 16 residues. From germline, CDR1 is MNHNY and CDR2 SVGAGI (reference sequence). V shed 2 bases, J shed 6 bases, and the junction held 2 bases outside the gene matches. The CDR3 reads CASSYGTSGRADTQYF. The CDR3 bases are TGTGCCAGCAGTTACGGGACTAGCGGGAGGGCGGATACGCAGTATTTT.

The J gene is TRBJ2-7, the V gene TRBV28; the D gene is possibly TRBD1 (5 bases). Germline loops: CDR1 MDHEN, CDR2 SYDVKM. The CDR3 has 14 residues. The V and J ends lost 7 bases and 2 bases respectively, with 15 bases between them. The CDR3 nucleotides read TGTGCCAGCACCCCGCAGGGATCCACCTACGAGCAGTACTTC. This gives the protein CASTPQGSTYEQYF.

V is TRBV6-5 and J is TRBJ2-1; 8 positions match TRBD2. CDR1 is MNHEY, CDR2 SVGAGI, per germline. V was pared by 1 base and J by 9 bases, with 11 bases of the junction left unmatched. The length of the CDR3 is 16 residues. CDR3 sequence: CASSYFFREGRGEQFF. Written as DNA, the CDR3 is TGTGCCAGCAGTTACTTCTTTCGGGAGGGCCGCGGTGAGCAGTTCTTC.

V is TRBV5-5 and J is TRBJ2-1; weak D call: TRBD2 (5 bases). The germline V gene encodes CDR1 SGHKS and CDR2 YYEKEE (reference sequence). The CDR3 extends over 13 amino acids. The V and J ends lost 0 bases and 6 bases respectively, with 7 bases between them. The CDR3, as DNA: TGTGCCAGCAGCTTGGAGGAGGTCAATGAGCAGTTCTTC. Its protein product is CASSLEEVNEQFF.

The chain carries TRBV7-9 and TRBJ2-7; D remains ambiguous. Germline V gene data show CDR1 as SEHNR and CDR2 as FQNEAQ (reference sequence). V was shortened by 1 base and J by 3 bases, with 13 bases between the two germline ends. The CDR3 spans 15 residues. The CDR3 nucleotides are TGTGCCAGCAGCTTAGGCTTCGGTGAAATCTACGAGCAGTACTTC. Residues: CASSLGFGEIYEQYF.

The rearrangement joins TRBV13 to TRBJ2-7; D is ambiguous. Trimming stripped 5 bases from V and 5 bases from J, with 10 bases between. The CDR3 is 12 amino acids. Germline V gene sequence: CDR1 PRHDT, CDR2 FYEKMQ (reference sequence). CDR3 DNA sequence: TGTGCCAGCAGCACCCGACCAAACGAGCAGTACTTC. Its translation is CASSTRPNEQYF.

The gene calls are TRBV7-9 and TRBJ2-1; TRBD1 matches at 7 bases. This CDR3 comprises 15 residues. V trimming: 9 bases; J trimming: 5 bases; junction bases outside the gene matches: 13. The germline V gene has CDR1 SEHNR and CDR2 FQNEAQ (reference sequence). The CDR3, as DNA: TGTGCCAGTGGGATCCGGGACAGCATACACAATGAGCAGTTCTTC. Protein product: CASGIRDSIHNEQFF. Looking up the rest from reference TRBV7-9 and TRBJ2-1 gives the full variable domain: DTGVSQNPRHKITKRGQNVTFRCDPISEHNRLYWYRQTLGQGPEFLTYFQNEAQLEKSRLLSDRFSAERPKGSFSTLEIQRTEQGDSAMYLCASGIRDSIHNEQFFGPGTRLTVL.

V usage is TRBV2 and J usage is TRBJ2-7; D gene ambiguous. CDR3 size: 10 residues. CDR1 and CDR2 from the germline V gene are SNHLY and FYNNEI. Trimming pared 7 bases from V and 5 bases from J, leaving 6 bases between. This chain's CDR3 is CASILNEQYF. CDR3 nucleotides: TGTGCCAGCATACTTAACGAGCAGTACTTC. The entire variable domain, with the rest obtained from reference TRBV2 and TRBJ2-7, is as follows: EPEVTQTPSHQVTQMGQEVILRCVPISNHLYFYWYRQILGQKVEFLVSFYNNEISEKSEIFDDQFSVERPDGSNFTLKIRSTKLEDSAMYFCASILNEQYFGPGTRLTVT.